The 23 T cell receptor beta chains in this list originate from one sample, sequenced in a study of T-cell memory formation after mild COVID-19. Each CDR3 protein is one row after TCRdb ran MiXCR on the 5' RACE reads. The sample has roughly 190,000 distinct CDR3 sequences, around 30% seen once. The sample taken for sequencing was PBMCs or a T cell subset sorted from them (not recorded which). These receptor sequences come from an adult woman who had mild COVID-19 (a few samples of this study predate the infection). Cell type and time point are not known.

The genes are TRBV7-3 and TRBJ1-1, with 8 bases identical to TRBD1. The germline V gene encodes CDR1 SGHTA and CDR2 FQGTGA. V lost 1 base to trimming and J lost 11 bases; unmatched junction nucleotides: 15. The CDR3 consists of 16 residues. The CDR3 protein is CASSLKPLSGGIDAFF. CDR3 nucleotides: TGTGCCAGCAGCTTAAAGCCGCTTTCAGGGGGCATAGACGCTTTCTTT.

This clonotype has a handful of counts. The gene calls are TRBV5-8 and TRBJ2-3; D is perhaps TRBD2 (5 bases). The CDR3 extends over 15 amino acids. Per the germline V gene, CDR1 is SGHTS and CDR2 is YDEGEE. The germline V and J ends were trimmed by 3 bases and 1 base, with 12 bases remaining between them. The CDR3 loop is CASSWPAGRTDTQYF. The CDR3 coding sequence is TGTGCCAGCAGCTGGCCCGCGGGCCGCACAGATACGCAGTATTTT.

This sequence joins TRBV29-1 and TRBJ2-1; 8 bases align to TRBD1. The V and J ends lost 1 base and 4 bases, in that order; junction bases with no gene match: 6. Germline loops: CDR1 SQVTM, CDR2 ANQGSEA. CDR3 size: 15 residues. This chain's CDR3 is CSVEGRQGRYNEQFF. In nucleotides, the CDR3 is TGCAGCGTTGAAGGTCGACAGGGGAGGTACAATGAGCAGTTCTTC.

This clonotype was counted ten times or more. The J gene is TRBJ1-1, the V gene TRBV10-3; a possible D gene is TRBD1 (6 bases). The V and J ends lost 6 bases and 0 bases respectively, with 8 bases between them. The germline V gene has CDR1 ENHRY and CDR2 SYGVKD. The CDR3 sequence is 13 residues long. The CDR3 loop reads CAIRDSMNTEAFF. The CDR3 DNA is TGTGCCATCAGGGACAGTATGAACACTGAAGCTTTCTTT.

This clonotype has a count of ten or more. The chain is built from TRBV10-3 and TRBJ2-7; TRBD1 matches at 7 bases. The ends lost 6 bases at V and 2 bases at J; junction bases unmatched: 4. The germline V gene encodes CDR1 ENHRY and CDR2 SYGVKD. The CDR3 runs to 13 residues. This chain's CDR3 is CAIRGDSPYEQYF. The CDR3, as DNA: TGTGCCATCAGGGGGGACAGCCCCTACGAGCAGTACTTC.

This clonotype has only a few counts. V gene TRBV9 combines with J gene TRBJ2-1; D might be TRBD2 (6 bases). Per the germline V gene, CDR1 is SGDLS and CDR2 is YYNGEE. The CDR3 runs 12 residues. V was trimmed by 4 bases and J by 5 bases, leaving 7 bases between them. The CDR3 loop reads CASSPGDNEQFF. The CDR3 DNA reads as TGTGCCAGCAGCCCGGGGGACAATGAGCAGTTCTTC.

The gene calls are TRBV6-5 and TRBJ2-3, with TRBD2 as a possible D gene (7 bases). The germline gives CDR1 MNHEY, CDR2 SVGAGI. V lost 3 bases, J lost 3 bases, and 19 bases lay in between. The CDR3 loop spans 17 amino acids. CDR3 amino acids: CASSYRGGGFETDTQYF. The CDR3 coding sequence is TGTGCCAGCAGTTATCGAGGCGGGGGCTTCGAGACAGATACGCAGTATTTT.

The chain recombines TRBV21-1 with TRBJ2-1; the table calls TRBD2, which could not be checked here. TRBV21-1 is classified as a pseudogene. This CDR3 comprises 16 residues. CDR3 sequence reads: CASVTWGLAGGNEQFF. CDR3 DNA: TGTGCCAGCGTGACCTGGGGACTAGCGGGAGGTAATGAGCAGTTCTTC.

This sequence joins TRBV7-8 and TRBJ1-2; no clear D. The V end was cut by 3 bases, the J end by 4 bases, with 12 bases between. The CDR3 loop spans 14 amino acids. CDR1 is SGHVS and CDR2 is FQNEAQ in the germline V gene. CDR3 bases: TGTGCCAGCAGCTTGACCAAGGAGGGCTATGGCTACACCTTC. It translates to CASSLTKEGYGYTF.

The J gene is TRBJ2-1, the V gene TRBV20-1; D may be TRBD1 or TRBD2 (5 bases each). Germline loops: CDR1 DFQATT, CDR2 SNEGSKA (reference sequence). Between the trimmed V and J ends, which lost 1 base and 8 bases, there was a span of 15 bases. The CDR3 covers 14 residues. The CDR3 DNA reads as TGCAGTGCTAGAGTGGCAGGGAGATATTATGAGCAGTTCTTC. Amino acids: CSARVAGRYYEQFF.

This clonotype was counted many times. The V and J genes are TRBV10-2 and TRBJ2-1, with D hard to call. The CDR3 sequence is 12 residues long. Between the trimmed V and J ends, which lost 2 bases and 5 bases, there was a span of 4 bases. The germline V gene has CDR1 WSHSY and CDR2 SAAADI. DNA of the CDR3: TGCGCCAGCAGTGAGCTCAACAATGAGCAGTTCTTC. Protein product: CASSELNNEQFF.

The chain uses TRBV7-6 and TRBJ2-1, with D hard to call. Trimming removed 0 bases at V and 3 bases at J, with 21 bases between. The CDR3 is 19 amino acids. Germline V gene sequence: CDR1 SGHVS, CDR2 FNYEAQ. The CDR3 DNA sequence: TGTGCCAGCAGCTTAGCCGGGTGGTCCCCCGAGCCCAGCTACAATGAGCAGTTCTTC. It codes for CASSLAGWSPEPSYNEQFF.

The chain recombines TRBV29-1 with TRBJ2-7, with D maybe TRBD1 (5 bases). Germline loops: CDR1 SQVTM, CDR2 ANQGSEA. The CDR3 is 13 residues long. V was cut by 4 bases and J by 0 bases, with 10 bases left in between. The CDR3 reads CSVAGSSSYEQYF. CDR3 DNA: TGCAGCGTTGCAGGGTCGAGCTCCTACGAGCAGTACTTC.

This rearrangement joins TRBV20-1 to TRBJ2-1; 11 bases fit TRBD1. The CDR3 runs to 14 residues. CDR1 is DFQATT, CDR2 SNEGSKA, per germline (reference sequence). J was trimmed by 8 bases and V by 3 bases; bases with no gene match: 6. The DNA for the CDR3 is TGCAGTGCTAGGGCACGGACAGGGGGCTATGAGCAGTTCTTC. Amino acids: CSARARTGGYEQFF.

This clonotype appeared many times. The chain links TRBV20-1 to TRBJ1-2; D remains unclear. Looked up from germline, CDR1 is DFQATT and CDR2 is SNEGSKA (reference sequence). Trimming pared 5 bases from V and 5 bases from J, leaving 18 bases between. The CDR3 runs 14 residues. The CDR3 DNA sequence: TGCAGTGCTCTCGGACCTCCGCCCGTTTATGGCTACACCTTC. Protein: CSALGPPPVYGYTF.

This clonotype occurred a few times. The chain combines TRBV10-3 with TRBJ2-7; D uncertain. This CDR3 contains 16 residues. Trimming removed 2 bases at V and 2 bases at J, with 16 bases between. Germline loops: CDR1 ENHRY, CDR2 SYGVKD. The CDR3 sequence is CAISEVDRDGTYEQYF. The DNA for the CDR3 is TGTGCCATCAGTGAGGTGGACCGAGACGGAACCTACGAGCAGTACTTC.

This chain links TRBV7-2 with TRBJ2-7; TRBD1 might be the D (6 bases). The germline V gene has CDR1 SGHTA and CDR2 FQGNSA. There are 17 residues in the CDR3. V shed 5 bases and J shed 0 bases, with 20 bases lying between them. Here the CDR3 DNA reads TGTGCCAGCAGCGTCCCGGGACACTACTATACCTCCTACGAGCAGTACTTC. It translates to CASSVPGHYYTSYEQYF.

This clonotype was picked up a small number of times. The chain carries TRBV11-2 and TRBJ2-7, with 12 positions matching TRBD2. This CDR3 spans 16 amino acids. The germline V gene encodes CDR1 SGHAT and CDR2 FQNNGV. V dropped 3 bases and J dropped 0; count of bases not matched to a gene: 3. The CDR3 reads CASSFLAGGNSYEQYF. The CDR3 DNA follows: TGTGCCAGCAGCTTCCTAGCGGGGGGGAACTCCTACGAGCAGTACTTC.

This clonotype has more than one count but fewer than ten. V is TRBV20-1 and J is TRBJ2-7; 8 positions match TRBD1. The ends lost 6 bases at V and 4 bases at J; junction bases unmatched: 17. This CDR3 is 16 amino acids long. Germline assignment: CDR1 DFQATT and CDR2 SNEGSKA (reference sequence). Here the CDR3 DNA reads TGCAGTGCGCTGGACCTCCGGGACAGGACGAGGTACGAGCAGTACTTC. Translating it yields CSALDLRDRTRYEQYF.

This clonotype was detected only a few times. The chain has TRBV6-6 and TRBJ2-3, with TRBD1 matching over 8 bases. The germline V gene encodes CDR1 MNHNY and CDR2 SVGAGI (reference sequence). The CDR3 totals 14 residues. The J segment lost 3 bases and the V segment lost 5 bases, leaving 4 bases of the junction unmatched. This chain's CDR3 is CASSRQGATDTQYF. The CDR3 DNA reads TGTGCCAGCAGTCGCCAGGGGGCAACAGATACGCAGTATTTT.

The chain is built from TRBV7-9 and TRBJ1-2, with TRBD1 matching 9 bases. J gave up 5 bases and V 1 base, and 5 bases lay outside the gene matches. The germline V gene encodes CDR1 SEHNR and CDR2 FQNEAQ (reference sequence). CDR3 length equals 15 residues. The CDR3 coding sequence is TGTGCCAGCAGCTTAGATTACAGGGGGCGATATGGCTACACCTTC. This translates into CASSLDYRGRYGYTF.

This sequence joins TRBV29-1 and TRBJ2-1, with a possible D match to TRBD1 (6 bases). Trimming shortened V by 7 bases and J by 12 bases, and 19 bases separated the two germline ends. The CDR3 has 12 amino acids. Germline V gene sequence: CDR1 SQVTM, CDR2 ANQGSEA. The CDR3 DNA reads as TGCAGCGCTGACACCGGGACATCTGGGCAGTTCTTC. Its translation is CSADTGTSGQFF.

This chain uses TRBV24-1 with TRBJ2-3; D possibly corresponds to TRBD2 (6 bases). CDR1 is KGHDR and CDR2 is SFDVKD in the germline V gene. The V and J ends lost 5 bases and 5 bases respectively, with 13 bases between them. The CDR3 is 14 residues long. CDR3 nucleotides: TGTGCCACCAGTGGTCTGGCCGGGGGAGATACGCAGTATTTT. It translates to CATSGLAGGDTQYF.